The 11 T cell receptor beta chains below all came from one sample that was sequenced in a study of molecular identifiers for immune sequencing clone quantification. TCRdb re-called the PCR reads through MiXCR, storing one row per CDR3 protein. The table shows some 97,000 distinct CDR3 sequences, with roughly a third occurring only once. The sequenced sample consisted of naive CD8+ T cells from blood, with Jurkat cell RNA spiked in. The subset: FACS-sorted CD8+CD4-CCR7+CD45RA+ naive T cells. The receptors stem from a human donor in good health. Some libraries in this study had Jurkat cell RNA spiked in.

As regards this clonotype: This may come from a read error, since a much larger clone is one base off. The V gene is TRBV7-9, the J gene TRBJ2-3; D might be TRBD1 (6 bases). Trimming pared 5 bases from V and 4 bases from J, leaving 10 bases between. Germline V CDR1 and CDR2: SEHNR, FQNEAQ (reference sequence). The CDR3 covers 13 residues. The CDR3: CASSPGVADTQYF. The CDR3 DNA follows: TGTGCCAGCAGCCCAGGGGTGGCAGATACGCAGTATTTT.

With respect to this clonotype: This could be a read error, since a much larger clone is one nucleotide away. CDR3 protein: CASSLASATWEQSF. CDR3 nucleotide sequence: TGTGCCAGCAGTTTAGCTAGCGCCACCTGGGAGCAGTCCTTC. The rearrangement uses TRBV6-5 and TRBJ2-7, with D possibly matching TRBD2 (6 bases). The germline gives CDR1 MNHEY, CDR2 SVGAGI. This CDR3 comprises 14 residues.

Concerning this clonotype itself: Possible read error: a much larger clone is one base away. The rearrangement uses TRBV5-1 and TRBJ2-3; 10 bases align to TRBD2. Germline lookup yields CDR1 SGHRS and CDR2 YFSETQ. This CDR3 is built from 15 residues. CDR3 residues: CARSQRGGATDTQYF. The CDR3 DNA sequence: TGCGCCCGCAGCCAGCGGGGGGGCGCGACAGATACGCAGTATTTT.

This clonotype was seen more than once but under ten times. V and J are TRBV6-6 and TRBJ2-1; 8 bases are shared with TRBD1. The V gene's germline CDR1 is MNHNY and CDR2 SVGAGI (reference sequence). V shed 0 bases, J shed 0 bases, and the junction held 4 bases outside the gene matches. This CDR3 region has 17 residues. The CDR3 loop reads CASSYSRQGSSYNEQFF. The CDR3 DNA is TGTGCCAGCAGTTACTCAAGACAGGGGAGCTCCTACAATGAGCAGTTCTTC.

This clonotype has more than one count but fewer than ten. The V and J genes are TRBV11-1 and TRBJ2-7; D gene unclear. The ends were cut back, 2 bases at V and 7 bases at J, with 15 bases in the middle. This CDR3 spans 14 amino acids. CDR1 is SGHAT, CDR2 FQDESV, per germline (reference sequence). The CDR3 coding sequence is TGTGCCAGCAGCTTATCCACCCCGGCGAGGGAGCAGTACTTC. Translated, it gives CASSLSTPAREQYF.

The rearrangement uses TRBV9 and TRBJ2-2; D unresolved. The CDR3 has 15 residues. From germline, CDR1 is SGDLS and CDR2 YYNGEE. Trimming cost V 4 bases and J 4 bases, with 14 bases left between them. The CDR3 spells CASSPWALITGELFF. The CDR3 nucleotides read TGTGCCAGCAGCCCCTGGGCCCTGATCACCGGGGAGCTGTTTTTT.

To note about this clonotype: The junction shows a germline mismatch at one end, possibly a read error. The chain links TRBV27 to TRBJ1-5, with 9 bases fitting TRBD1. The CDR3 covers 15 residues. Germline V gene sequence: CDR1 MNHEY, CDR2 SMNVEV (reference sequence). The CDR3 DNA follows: TGTGCCAGCAGTAGACAGGGACAGGGCAATCAGCCCCAGCGTTTT. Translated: CASSRQGQGNQPQRF.

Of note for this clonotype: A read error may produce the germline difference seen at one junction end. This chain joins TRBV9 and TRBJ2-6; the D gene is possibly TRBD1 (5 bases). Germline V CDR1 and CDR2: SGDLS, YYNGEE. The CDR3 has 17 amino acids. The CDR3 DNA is TGTGCCAGCAGCCATAGTGCGGAGAGCTCTGGGGCCATCGTCCTGACTTTC. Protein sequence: CASSHSAESSGAIVLTF.

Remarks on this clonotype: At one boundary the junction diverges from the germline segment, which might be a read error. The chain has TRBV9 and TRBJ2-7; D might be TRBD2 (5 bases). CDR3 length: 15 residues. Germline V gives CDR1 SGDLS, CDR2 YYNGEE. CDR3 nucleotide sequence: TGTGCCCGCAGCCCGGGGTCAATTCGAACCTACGAGCAGTACTTC. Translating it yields CARSPGSIRTYEQYF.

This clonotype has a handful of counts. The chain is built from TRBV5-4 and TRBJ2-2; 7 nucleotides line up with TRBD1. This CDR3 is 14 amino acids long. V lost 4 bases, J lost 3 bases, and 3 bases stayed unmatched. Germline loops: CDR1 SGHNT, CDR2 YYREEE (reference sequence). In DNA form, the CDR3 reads TGTGCCAGCAGCCTAGGGACAGACACCGGGGAGCTGTTTTTT. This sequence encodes CASSLGTDTGELFF. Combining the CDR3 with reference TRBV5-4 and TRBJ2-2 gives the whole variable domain ETGVTQSPTHLIKTRGQQVTLRCSSQSGHNTVSWYQQALGQGPQFIFQYYREEENGRGNFPPRFSGLQFPNYSSELNVNALELDDSALYLCASSLGTDTGELFFGEGSRLTVL.

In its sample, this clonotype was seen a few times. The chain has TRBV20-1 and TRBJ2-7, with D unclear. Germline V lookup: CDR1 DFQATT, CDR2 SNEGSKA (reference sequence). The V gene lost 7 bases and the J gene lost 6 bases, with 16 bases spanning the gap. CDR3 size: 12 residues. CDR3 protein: CSVLPGSFEQYF. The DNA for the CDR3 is TGCAGTGTTCTCCCAGGTAGTTTCGAGCAGTACTTC.